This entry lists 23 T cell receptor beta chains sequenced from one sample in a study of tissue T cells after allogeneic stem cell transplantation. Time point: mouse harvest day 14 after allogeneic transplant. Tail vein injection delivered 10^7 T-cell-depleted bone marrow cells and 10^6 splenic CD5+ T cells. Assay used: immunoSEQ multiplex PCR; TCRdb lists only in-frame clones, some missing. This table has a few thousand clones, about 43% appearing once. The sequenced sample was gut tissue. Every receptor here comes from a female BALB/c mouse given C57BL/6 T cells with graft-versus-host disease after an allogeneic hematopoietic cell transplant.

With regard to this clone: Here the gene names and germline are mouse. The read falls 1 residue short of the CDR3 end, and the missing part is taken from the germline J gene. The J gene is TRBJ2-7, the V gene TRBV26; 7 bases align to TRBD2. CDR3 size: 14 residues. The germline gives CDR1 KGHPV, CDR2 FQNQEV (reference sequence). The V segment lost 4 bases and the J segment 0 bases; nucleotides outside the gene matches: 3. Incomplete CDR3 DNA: TGTGCCAGCAGTCCCCGGACTGGCTCCTATGAACAGTAC. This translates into CASSPRTGSYEQY. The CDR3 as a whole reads CASSPRTGSYEQYF. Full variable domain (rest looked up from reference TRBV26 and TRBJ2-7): NSKVIQTPRYLVKGQGQKAKMRCIPEKGHPVVFWYQQNKNNEFKFLINFQNQEVLQQIDMTEKRFSAECPSNSPCSLEIQSSEAGDSALYLCASSPRTGSYEQYFGPGTRLTVL.

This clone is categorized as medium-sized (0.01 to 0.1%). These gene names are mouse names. CDR3 bases read: TGTGCCAGCAGCTTCCACTGGGGGTCAAACACCGGGCAGCTCTAC. Protein sequence: CASSFHWGSNTGQLY. The whole CDR3 region reads CASSFHWGSNTGQLYF. The chain employs TRBV3 and TRBJ2-2, with 8 bases fitting TRBD2. The CDR3 extends 1 residue past the end of the read, so its final part is completed from the germline J gene. In germline, CDR1 is SNHLY, CDR2 FYNGKV (reference sequence). The length of the CDR3 is 16 residues. Losses at the gene ends were 3 bases for V and 0 bases for J; bases not matched to a gene: 3.

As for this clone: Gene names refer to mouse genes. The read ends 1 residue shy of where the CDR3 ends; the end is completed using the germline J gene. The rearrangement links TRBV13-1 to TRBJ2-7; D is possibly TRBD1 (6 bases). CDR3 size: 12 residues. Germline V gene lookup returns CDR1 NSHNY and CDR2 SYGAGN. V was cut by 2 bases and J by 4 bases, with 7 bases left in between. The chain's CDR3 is CASSEDSYEQYF. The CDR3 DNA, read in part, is TGTGCCAGCAGTGAGGACAGTTATGAACAGTAC.

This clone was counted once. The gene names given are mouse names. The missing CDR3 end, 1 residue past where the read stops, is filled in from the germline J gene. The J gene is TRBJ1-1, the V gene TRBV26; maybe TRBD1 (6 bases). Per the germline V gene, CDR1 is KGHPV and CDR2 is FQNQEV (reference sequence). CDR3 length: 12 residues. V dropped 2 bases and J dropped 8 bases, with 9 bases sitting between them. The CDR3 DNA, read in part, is TGTGCCAGCAGTCTGAGAGGGGGGGAAGTCTTC. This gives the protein CASSLRGGEVF. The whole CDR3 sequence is CASSLRGGEVFF.

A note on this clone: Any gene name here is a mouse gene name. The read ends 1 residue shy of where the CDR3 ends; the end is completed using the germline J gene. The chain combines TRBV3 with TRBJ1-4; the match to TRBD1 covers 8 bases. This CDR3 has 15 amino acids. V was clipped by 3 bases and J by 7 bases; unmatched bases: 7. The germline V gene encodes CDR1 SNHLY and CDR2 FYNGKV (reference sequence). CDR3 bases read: TGTGCCAGCAGCTTGGACAGGGAACGGGGCGAAAGATTATTT. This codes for CASSLDRERGERLF. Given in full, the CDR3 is CASSLDRERGERLFF.

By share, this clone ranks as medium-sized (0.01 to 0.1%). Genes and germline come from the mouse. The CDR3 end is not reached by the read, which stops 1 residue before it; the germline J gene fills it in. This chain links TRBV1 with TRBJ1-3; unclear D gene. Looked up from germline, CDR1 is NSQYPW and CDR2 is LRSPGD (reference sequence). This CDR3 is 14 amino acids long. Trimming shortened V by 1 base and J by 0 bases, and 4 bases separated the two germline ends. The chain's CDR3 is CTCSAVNSGNTLYF. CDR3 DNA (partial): TGCACCTGCAGTGCAGTCAATTCTGGAAATACGCTCTAT. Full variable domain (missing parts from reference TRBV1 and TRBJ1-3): VTLLEQNPRWRLVPRGQAVNLRCILKNSQYPWMSWYQQDLQKQLQWLFTLRSPGDKEVKSLPGADYLATRVTDTELRLQVANMSQGRTLYCTCSAVNSGNTLYFGEGSRLIVV.

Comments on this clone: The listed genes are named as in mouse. The CDR3 bases that were read are TGTGCCAGCTCTCTCGGCTGGGGGGGTGGGGCTGAGCAGTTC. Translating it yields CASSLGWGGGAEQF. The whole CDR3 protein reads CASSLGWGGGAEQFF. The chain links TRBV12-1 to TRBJ2-1; 9 nucleotides align to TRBD2. From the germline J gene comes the end of the CDR3, since the read stops 1 residue before it. The CDR3 spans 15 residues. The J segment lost 7 bases and the V segment lost 0 bases, leaving 6 bases of the junction unmatched. Germline V gene sequence: CDR1 SGHSN, CDR2 HYEKVE.

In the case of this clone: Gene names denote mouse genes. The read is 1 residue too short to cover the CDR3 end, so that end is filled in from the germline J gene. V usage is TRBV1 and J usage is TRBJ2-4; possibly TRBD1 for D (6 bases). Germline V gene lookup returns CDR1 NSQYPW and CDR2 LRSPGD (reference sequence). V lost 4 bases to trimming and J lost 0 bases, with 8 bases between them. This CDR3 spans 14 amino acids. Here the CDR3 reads CTCSGTASQNTLYF. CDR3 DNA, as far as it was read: TGCACCTGCAGTGGGACAGCAAGTCAAAACACCTTGTAC.

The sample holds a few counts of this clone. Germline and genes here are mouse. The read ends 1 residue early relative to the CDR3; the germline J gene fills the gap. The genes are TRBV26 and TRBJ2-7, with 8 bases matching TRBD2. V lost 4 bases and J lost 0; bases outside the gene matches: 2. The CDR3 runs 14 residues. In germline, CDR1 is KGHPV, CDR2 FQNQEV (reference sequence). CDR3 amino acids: CASSHWGSSYEQYF. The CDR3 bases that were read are TGTGCCAGCAGTCACTGGGGGAGCTCCTATGAACAGTAC.

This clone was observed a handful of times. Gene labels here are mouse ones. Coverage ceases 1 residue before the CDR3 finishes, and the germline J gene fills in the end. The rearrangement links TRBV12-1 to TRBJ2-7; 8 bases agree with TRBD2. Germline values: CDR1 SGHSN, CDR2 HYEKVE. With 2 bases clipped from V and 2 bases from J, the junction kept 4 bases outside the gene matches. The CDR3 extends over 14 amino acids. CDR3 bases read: TGTGCCAGCTCTCCCCGCTGGGGGGCCTATGAACAGTAC. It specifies CASSPRWGAYEQY. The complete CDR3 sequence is CASSPRWGAYEQYF.

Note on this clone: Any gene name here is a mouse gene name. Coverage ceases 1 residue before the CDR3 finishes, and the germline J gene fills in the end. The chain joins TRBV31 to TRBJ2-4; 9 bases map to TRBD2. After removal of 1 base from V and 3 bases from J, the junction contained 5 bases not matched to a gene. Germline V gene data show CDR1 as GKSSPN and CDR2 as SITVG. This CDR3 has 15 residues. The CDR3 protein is CAWSRLGGRQNTLYF. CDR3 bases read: TGTGCCTGGAGTCGGCTGGGGGGGAGGCAAAACACCTTGTAC.

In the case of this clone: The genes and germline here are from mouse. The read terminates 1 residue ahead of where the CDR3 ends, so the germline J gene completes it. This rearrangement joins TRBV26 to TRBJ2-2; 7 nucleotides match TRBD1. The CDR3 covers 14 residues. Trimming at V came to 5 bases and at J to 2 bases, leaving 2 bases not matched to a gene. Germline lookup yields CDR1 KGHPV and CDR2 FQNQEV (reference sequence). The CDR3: CASSSQGNTGQLYF. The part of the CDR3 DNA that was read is TGTGCCAGCAGTTCACAGGGGAACACCGGGCAGCTCTAC.

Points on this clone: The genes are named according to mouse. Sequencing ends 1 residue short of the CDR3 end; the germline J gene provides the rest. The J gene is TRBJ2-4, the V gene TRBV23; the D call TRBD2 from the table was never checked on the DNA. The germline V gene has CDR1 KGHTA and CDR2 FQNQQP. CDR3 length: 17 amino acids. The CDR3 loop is CSSSQSTGGPSQNTLYF. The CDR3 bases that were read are TGCTCCAGCAGTCAATCGACTGGGGGGCCTAGTCAAAACACCTTGTAC.

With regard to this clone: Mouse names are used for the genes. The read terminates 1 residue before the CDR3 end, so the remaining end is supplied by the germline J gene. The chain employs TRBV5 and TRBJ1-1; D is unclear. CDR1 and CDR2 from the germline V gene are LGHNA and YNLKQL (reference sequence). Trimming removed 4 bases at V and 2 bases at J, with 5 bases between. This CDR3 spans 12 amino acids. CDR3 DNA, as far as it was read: TGTGCCAGCAGCCTAGACAACACAGAAGTCTTC. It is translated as CASSLDNTEVF. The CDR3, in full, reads CASSLDNTEVFF.

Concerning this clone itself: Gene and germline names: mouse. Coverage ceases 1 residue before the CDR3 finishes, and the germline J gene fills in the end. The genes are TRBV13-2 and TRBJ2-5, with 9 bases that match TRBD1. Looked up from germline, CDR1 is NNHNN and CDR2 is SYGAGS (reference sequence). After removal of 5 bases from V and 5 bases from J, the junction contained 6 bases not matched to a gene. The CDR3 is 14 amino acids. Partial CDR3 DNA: TGTGCCAGCGGCACAGGGGGCGCGGGAGACACCCAGTAC. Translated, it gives CASGTGGAGDTQY. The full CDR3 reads CASGTGGAGDTQYF.

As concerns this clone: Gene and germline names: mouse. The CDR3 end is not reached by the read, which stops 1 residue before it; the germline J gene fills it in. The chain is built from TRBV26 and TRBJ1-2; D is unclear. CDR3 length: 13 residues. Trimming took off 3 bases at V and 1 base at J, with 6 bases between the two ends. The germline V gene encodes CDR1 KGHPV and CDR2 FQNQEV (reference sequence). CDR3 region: CASSLQRNSDYTF. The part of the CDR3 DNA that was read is TGTGCCAGCAGTCTTCAGAGAAACTCCGACTACACC.

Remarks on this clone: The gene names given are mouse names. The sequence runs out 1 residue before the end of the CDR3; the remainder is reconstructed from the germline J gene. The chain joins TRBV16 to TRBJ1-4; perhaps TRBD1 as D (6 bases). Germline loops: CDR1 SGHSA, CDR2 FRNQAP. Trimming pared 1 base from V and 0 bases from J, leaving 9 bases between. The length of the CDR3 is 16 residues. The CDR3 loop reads CASSLGGGFSNERLFF. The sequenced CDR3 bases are TGTGCAAGCAGCTTAGGGGGGGGCTTTTCCAACGAAAGATTATTT.

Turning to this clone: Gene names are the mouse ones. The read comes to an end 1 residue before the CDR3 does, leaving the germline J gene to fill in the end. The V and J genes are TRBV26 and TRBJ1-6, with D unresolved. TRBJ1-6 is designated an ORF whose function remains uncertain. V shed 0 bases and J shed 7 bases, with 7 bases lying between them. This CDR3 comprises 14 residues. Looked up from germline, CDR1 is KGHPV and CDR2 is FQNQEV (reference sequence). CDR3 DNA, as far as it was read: TGTGCCAGCAGTCTGTCGATGCAGAATTCGCCCCTCTAC. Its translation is CASSLSMQNSPLY. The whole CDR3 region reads CASSLSMQNSPLYF.

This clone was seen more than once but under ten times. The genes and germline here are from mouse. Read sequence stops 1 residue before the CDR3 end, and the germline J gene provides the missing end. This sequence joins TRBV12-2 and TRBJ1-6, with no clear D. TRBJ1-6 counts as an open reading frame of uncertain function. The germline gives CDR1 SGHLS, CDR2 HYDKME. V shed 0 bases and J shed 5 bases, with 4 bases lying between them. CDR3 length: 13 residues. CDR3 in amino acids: CASSLVDNSPLYF. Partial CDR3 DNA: TGTGCCAGCTCTCTCGTCGATAATTCGCCCCTCTAC.

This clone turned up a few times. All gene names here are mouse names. The DNA read from the CDR3 is TGTGCCAGCAGTGGGCCGGGCAATAACTATGCTGAGCAGTTC. Its translation is CASSGPGNNYAEQF. The CDR3, in full, reads CASSGPGNNYAEQFF. The chain carries TRBV13-1 and TRBJ2-1, with no clear D. The read is 1 residue too short to cover the CDR3 end, so that end is filled in from the germline J gene. The germline gives CDR1 NSHNY, CDR2 SYGAGN. V lost 3 bases and J lost 0, with 10 bases in between. This CDR3 has 15 residues.

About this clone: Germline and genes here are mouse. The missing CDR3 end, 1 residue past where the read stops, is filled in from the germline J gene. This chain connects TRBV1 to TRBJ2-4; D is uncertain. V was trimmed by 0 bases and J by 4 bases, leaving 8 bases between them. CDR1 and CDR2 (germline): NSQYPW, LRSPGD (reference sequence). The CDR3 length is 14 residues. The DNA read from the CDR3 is TGCACCTGCAGTGCAGACGCTGGAGAAAACACCTTGTAC. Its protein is CTCSADAGENTLY. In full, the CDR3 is CTCSADAGENTLYF.

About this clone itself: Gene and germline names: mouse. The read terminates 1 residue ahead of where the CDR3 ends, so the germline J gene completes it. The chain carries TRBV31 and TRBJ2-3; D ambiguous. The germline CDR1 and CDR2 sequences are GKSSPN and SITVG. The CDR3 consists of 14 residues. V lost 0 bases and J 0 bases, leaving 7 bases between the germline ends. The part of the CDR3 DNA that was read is TGTGCCTGGAGTCTAAGGTCTAGTGCAGAAACGCTGTAT. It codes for CAWSLRSSAETLY. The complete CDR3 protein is CAWSLRSSAETLYF.

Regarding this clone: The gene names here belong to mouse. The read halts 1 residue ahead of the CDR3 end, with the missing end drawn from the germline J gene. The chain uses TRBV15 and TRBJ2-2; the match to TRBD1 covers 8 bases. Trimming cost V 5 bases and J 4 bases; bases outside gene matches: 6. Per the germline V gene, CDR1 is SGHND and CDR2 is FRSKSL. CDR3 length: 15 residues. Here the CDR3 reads CASSRQGTGTGQLYF. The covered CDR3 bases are TGTGCCAGCAGTCGACAGGGGACGGGCACCGGGCAGCTCTAC.